Shown below are 30 T cell receptor beta chains from a single sample sequenced in a study of blood T cell repertoires in COVID-19. Clones were read by immunoSEQ multiplex PCR, and TCRdb kept only the in-frame ones, dropping some. The sample consists of 180,000 or so clones, approximately 84% of them appearing once. Sequenced: PBMCs or T cells enriched from blood (not recorded which). These receptor sequences come from a man in his forties or fifties who had recovered from COVID-19.

V and J are TRBV4-1 and TRBJ2-1, with D possibly being TRBD1 (5 bases). The CDR3 runs to 17 residues. Germline V gene sequence: CDR1 MGHRA, CDR2 YSYEKL. The ends were cut back, 0 bases at V and 6 bases at J, with 18 bases in the middle. CDR3: CASSQEERRGRVNEQFF. The CDR3 nucleotides read TGCGCCAGCAGCCAAGAGGAGAGGAGAGGCAGGGTCAATGAGCAGTTCTTC.

The chain carries TRBV21-1 and TRBJ1-5. TRBV21-1 is labeled a pseudogene. This CDR3 is 17 amino acids long. The CDR3 DNA sequence: TGTGCCAGCAGCAACGGTACAGGGAGGGCGAGCAATCAGCCCCAGCATTTT. Translating it yields CASSNGTGRASNQPQHF.

The chain recombines TRBV5-4 with TRBJ2-6, with D tentatively TRBD1 (6 bases). This CDR3 is built from 17 residues. Trimming took off 4 bases at V and 3 bases at J, with 17 bases between the two ends. Germline V gene sequence: CDR1 SGHNT, CDR2 YYREEE (reference sequence). CDR3 nucleotide sequence: TGTGCCAGCAGCCCGGGCGTGGGGGCGGATGGGGCCAACGTCCTGACTTTC. Protein product: CASSPGVGADGANVLTF.

The V and J genes are TRBV28 and TRBJ1-2; no firm D call. Germline V gene data show CDR1 as MDHEN and CDR2 as SYDVKM. CDR3 length: 12 residues. Trimming pared 3 bases from V and 10 bases from J, leaving 12 bases between. CDR3 sequence reads: CASSLAQVDYTF. CDR3 DNA: TGTGCCAGCAGTTTGGCTCAAGTTGACTACACCTTC.

The chain uses TRBV4-1 and TRBJ2-3; D might be TRBD2 (7 bases). Per germline, CDR1 MGHRA and CDR2 YSYEKL. The CDR3 sequence is 15 residues long. Between the trimmed V and J ends, which lost 4 bases and 7 bases, there was a span of 18 bases. The CDR3 region is CASSLGGGLTYTQYF. The CDR3 DNA sequence: TGCGCCAGCAGCCTAGGGGGGGGCCTAACGTATACGCAGTATTTT.

The V call is TRBV3-1 (or the pseudogene TRBV3-2), the J call TRBJ1-6; no firm D call. Trimming took 5 bases from V and 4 from J, leaving 6 bases between them. The germline gives CDR1 LGHDT, CDR2 YNNKEL (reference sequence). This CDR3 contains 13 residues. CDR3 region: CASSSTYNSPLHF. The DNA for the CDR3 is TGTGCCAGCAGCTCCACTTATAATTCACCCCTCCACTTT.

The rearrangement uses TRBV24-1 and TRBJ2-5; the match to TRBD2 covers 10 bases. This CDR3 has 15 residues. Trimming removed 3 bases from V and 1 base from J; junction bases left unmatched: 1. Germline V gene sequence: CDR1 KGHDR, CDR2 SFDVKD. The CDR3 DNA follows: TGTGCCACCAGTGATCGGACTAGCGGCCAAGAGACCCAGTACTTC. Its protein product is CATSDRTSGQETQYF.

The chain carries TRBV6-5 and TRBJ1-4; no clear D gene. Trimming stripped 1 base from V and 5 bases from J, with 5 bases between. This CDR3 has 13 residues. Germline V gene data show CDR1 as MNHEY and CDR2 as SVGAGI. CDR3 residues: CASSYYMNEKLFF. In DNA form, the CDR3 reads TGTGCCAGCAGTTACTATATGAATGAAAAACTGTTTTTT.

The rearrangement links TRBV28 to TRBJ1-2; TRBD1 matches at 8 bases. Germline V gene data show CDR1 as MDHEN and CDR2 as SYDVKM. The CDR3 spans 15 residues. J gave up 4 bases and V 0 bases, and 4 bases lay outside the gene matches. In DNA, the CDR3 is TGTGCCAGCAGTTTATGGGGACAGGTGGCCTATGGCTACACCTTC. It encodes CASSLWGQVAYGYTF.

V gene TRBV2 combines with J gene TRBJ1-2; the match to TRBD1 covers 7 bases. Trimming cost V 6 bases and J 4 bases; bases outside gene matches: 17. Germline loops: CDR1 SNHLY, CDR2 FYNNEI. The CDR3 is made up of 17 amino acids. Here the CDR3 DNA reads TGTGCCAGCAGCATCAGACAGGGCCCCTACAGCCCCTATGGCTACACCTTC. Translated, it gives CASSIRQGPYSPYGYTF.

The chain uses TRBV2 and TRBJ2-2; 9 bases align to TRBD1. The CDR3 loop spans 14 amino acids. Germline V gene sequence: CDR1 SNHLY, CDR2 FYNNEI. The V gene end was trimmed by 2 bases and the J gene end by 9 bases; junction bases not matched to a gene: 4. The CDR3 DNA follows: TGTGCCAGCAGTGAAACAGGGGGCAACTGGGAGCTGTTTTTT. Translating gives CASSETGGNWELFF. Full variable domain (rest looked up from reference TRBV2 and TRBJ2-2): EPEVTQTPSHQVTQMGQEVILRCVPISNHLYFYWYRQILGQKVEFLVSFYNNEISEKSEIFDDQFSVERPDGSNFTLKIRSTKLEDSAMYFCASSETGGNWELFFGEGSRLTVL.

This chain joins TRBV7-2 and TRBJ1-2; 9 bases agree with TRBD1. The ends lost 5 bases at V and 5 bases at J; junction bases unmatched: 9. The CDR3 length is 15 residues. The germline V gene encodes CDR1 SGHTA and CDR2 FQGNSA. This CDR3 reads CASSPRQGVEYGYTF. For the CDR3, the DNA is TGTGCCAGCAGCCCCAGACAGGGGGTTGAGTATGGCTACACCTTC.

The chain employs TRBV29-1 and TRBJ2-1; 9 nucleotides align to TRBD1. This CDR3 is 14 amino acids long. The germline gives CDR1 SQVTM, CDR2 ANQGSEA. With 0 bases clipped from V and 9 bases from J, the junction kept 6 bases outside the gene matches. The CDR3 coding sequence is TGCAGCGTTGAAGATATGGACAGGGGCTTTGAGCAGTTCTTC. Translating gives CSVEDMDRGFEQFF.

This clone was detected only once. V gene TRBV27 combines with J gene TRBJ1-1; 7 nucleotides match TRBD1. CDR3 length equals 15 residues. J was trimmed by 2 bases and V by 5 bases; bases with no gene match: 8. Germline V gene sequence: CDR1 MNHEY, CDR2 SMNVEV (reference sequence). The CDR3 DNA reads TGTGCCAGCAGTCCCCTGGGACAGTTAAACACTGAAGCTTTCTTT. Encoded protein: CASSPLGQLNTEAFF.

There are a few counts of this clone. CDR3 nucleotide sequence: TGTGCCAGCAGCTCCAAGCTCTCTGTCCTGACTAATGAAAAACTGTTTTTT. Amino acid sequence: CASSSKLSVLTNEKLFF. The chain couples TRBV5-6 to TRBJ1-4; D uncertain. V was pared by 3 bases and J by 2 bases, with 17 bases between. The CDR3 runs 17 residues. In germline, CDR1 is SGHDT, CDR2 YYEEEE.

The V gene is TRBV19, the J gene TRBJ1-2; a possible D gene is TRBD1 (5 bases). Between the trimmed V and J ends, which lost 3 bases and 3 bases, there was a span of 17 bases. The CDR3 runs 16 residues. Per germline, CDR1 LNHDA and CDR2 SQIVND (reference sequence). CDR3 bases: TGTGCCAGTAGTATTATCTCCCGGGGGAGAGACTATGGCTACACCTTC. It translates to CASSIISRGRDYGYTF.

The chain links TRBV5-1 to TRBJ2-1; 7 bases map to TRBD1. V trimming: 4 bases; J trimming: 9 bases; junction bases outside the gene matches: 7. This CDR3 region has 13 residues. Looked up from germline, CDR1 is SGHRS and CDR2 is YFSETQ. The CDR3 coding sequence is TGCGCCAGCAGCACGGGACAGTCGGGTGAGCAGTTCTTC. Protein: CASSTGQSGEQFF.

The chain uses TRBV28 and TRBJ1-4, with 8 bases aligning to TRBD1. The CDR3 is 13 residues long. J lost 7 bases, V lost 6 bases, and 4 bases had no gene match. Per germline, CDR1 MDHEN and CDR2 SYDVKM. The CDR3 region has the DNA TGTGCCAGCAGCCAGGGGGCGGCTGAAAAACTGTTTTTT. Protein sequence: CASSQGAAEKLFF. The variable domain in full, completed from reference TRBV28 and TRBJ1-4, reads DVKVTQSSRYLVKRTGEKVFLECVQDMDHENMFWYRQDPGLGLRLIYFSYDVKMKEKGDIPEGYSVSREKKERFSLILESASTNQTSMYLCASSQGAAEKLFFGSGTQLSVL.

There are a few counts of this clone. The V and J genes are TRBV19 and TRBJ1-6, with 7 bases that match TRBD1. The CDR3 length is 15 residues. Trimming took 7 bases from V and 4 from J; bases not matched to a gene: 7. Germline assignment: CDR1 LNHDA and CDR2 SQIVND (reference sequence). The CDR3 DNA sequence: TGTGCCAGTACCTGGGACAGCCGATATAATTCACCCCTCCACTTT. Protein: CASTWDSRYNSPLHF.

CDR3 sequence reads: CASSFGGVGTEAFF. The CDR3 bases are TGTGCCAGCAGCTTCGGAGGGGTTGGTACTGAAGCTTTCTTT. V is TRBV7-2 and J is TRBJ1-1, with D possibly TRBD1 on 5 matching bases. CDR1 and CDR2 from the germline V gene are SGHTA and FQGNSA. Trimming cost V 3 bases and J 5 bases, with 13 bases left between them. The CDR3 sequence is 14 residues long.

The rearrangement joins TRBV19 to TRBJ1-2, with a tentative D call TRBD1 (5 bases). Per the germline V gene, CDR1 is LNHDA and CDR2 is SQIVND (reference sequence). The CDR3 contains 14 residues. Trimming shortened V by 3 bases and J by 4 bases, and 12 bases separated the two germline ends. In DNA form, the CDR3 reads TGTGCCAGTAGTATGAGCAGGGAAGGCTATGGCTACACCTTC. Translating it yields CASSMSREGYGYTF. The complete variable domain, with remaining parts taken from reference TRBV19 and TRBJ1-2, reads DGGITQSPKYLFRKEGQNVTLSCEQNLNHDAMYWYRQDPGQGLRLIYYSQIVNDFQKGDIAEGYSVSREKKESFPLTVTSAQKNPTAFYLCASSMSREGYGYTFGSGTRLTVV.

The gene calls are TRBV3-1 (or the pseudogene TRBV3-2) and TRBJ1-3; D remains ambiguous. The CDR3 sequence is 14 residues long. The germline V gene encodes CDR1 LGHDT and CDR2 YNNKEL (reference sequence). Deletions cut 4 bases from V and 0 bases from J, with 7 bases between. CDR3 residues: CASSPGISGNTIYF. The CDR3 DNA reads TGTGCCAGCAGCCCAGGAATCTCTGGAAACACCATATATTTT.

V is TRBV18 and J is TRBJ1-1; 7 bases are shared with TRBD1. Germline assignment: CDR1 KGHSH and CDR2 LQKENI. This CDR3 is 18 amino acids long. V lost 0 bases and J lost 3; bases outside the gene matches: 13. As DNA, the CDR3 is TGTGCCAGCTCACCACCAGGGACAGCGTCTTTTAGGGACACTGAAGCTTTCTTT. Its translation is CASSPPGTASFRDTEAFF.

This clone was seen more than once but under ten times. The genes are TRBV5-1 and TRBJ1-4; D is perhaps TRBD1 (6 bases). V was trimmed by 0 bases and J by 8 bases, leaving 14 bases between them. CDR3 size: 15 residues. Germline assignment: CDR1 SGHRS and CDR2 YFSETQ. CDR3 sequence reads: CASSLGGGQHEKLFF. DNA for the CDR3: TGCGCCAGCAGCTTGGGTGGGGGCCAGCACGAAAAACTGTTTTTT.

This clone appeared a few times. The gene calls are TRBV24-1 and TRBJ2-1, with D possibly TRBD2 on 5 matching bases. Trimming pared 6 bases from V and 0 bases from J, leaving 11 bases between. The CDR3 has 15 residues. Germline V gives CDR1 KGHDR, CDR2 SFDVKD. The CDR3 loop is CATSPAESSYNEQFF. In nucleotides, the CDR3 is TGTGCCACCAGTCCAGCGGAAAGCTCCTACAATGAGCAGTTCTTC.

This clone was observed once. This rearrangement joins TRBV5-1 to TRBJ2-1; D not certain. The germline V gene encodes CDR1 SGHRS and CDR2 YFSETQ. V shed 2 bases and J shed 1 base, with 10 bases lying between them. This CDR3 has 15 residues. The CDR3 DNA sequence: TGCGCCAGCAGCTTCTTGCCAGGATCCTACAATGAGCAGTTCTTC. Its protein is CASSFLPGSYNEQFF.

The chain joins TRBV27 to TRBJ2-7, with 9 positions matching TRBD1. The length of the CDR3 is 17 residues. Germline values: CDR1 MNHEY, CDR2 SMNVEV (reference sequence). With V trimmed by 6 bases and J by 0 bases, 12 bases remained unmatched. The CDR3 spells CASRKFGGGQGSYEQYF. As DNA, the CDR3 is TGTGCCAGCAGGAAGTTTGGAGGGGGACAGGGCTCCTACGAGCAGTACTTC.

V gene TRBV2 combines with J gene TRBJ1-6, with TRBD1 matching over 7 bases. The CDR3 contains 15 residues. Germline V gene lookup returns CDR1 SNHLY and CDR2 FYNNEI. Losses at the gene ends were 6 bases for V and 5 bases for J; bases not matched to a gene: 7. CDR3 nucleotide sequence: TGTGCCAGCAGATTCGGGACAGCAAATAATTCACCCCTCCACTTT. Translation gives CASRFGTANNSPLHF.

The rearrangement uses TRBV5-1 and TRBJ1-2, with D perhaps matching TRBD1 (5 bases). V was pared by 2 bases and J by 3 bases, with 17 bases between. Germline values: CDR1 SGHRS, CDR2 YFSETQ. The CDR3 has 16 residues. The CDR3 nucleotides are TGCGCCAGCAGCTTTCAGTCATGGGGGGTTGACTATGGCTACACCTTC. This gives the protein CASSFQSWGVDYGYTF.

This clone was seen a handful of times. The chain joins TRBV25-1 to TRBJ1-1, with a tentative D call TRBD1 (6 bases). CDR1 is MGHDK and CDR2 is SYGVNS in the germline V gene. Trimming left V 0 bases short and J 5 bases short, with 22 bases between. CDR3 length equals 18 residues. In DNA form, the CDR3 reads TGTGCCAGCAGTGAATATATGGTCCCCGGGGGGCGAGTTACTGAAGCTTTCTTT. Protein product: CASSEYMVPGGRVTEAFF. The variable domain in full, with the rest retrieved from reference TRBV25-1 and TRBJ1-1, is EADIYQTPRYLVIGTGKKITLECSQTMGHDKMYWYQQDPGMELHLIHYSYGVNSTEKGDLSSESTVSRIRTEHFPLTLESARPSHTSQYLCASSEYMVPGGRVTEAFFGQGTRLTVV.